The T cell receptor (beta chain) described here comes from a study of blood T cell repertoires in COVID-19 (TCRdb year 2020). Study-wide context: The collaborator samples originated in the United States, Italy and Spain and spanned the acute and convalescent phases of COVID-19. The prospective study material was composed of cDNA or gDNA derived from T cells, B-cell-depleted T cells, or PBMCs. Deeply sampled blood TCRbeta repertoires from subjects exposed to, actively infected with, or recovered from COVID-19 were included in the dataset. A freely available public database, intended as a resource for researchers studying the immune response to SARS-CoV-2, is where the repertoires were released. Samples were obtained from the ongoing ImmuneRACE study (first 160 participants) and from 1,200 or so subjects provided by 6 global collaborators. Sample metadata almost always included a de-identified subject ID, COVID-19 status, age in years and sex. HLA class I and class II types, where available, came from metadata supplied by the sample provider rather than from assay-based typing. Overall study results and their limits: How much clinical and demographic metadata was included differed by source and by participant, and the metadata was provided uncurated.

The immunoSEQ Assay, a bias-controlled multiplex PCR, was used to amplify TCRbeta CDR3 regions from genomic DNA. In the authors' own workflow: Within the assay, amplification of reference gene primers was used to estimate how many nucleated cells each sample contained. Sequence reads were collapsed and filtered to measure the absolute abundance of every unique TCRbeta CDR3 rearrangement. For each sample, productive Simpson clonality was calculated by taking the square root of Simpson's diversity index across productive rearrangements. Drawn from immuneACCESS, this table holds only the in-frame rearrangements with V and J called that TCRdb kept. Clones are partly lost; checked studies trace under half to an unresolved V gene and leave the rest unexplained. V, J and clone size were drawn from that table, and D and trimming were deduced from the DNA. The sample has 50,000 to 65,000 clones on record, 85% of them singletons. The top ten hold roughly 5.5% of the sample.

The CDR3 sequence holds 15 residues, the cysteine and phenylalanine included. Here the CDR3 DNA is all that survives: 45 bases in frame from base 1. V is cut back by 4 bases and J by 7 bases, with 7 bases in the junction unmatched. For CDR1 and CDR2, the germline V gene (reference sequence) lists LNHDA and SQIVND. Whole blood was collected in K2EDTA tubes by collaborating institutions according to the institutions' own protocols. For TCRbeta analysis, collaborator samples were shipped as frozen whole blood, as isolated PBMCs, or as DNA extracted from either sample type. In regard to this clone: Its antigen specificity is not known. Base qualities are not recorded, but no much larger clone differs from it by a single base.

The V gene is TRBV19 and the J gene is TRBJ1-4, and 9 junctional nucleotides match TRBD1. The TCR was taken from a man in his sixties or seventies with acute or convalescent COVID-19. The sample consisted of peripheral blood. The bases read TGTGCCAGTAGTAGCACAGGGGGCCTTGGTGAAAAACTGTTTTTT. Its translation reads: CASSSTGGLGEKLFF.